One sample yielded the 19 T cell receptor beta chains listed below, sequenced in a study of T cells in narcolepsy. Libraries were prepared by immunoSEQ multiplex PCR; TCRdb keeps only in-frame clonotypes and omits some of them. The sample carries 30,000 to 45,000 clones, about 85% recorded once. The material sequenced was CD45RA- memory CD4+ T cells from PBMCs. The receptors derive from a human donor with narcolepsy.

The J gene is TRBJ2-7, the V gene TRBV6-5, with 7 positions matching TRBD1. Trimming cost V 7 bases and J 4 bases; bases outside gene matches: 13. The length of the CDR3 is 15 residues. Germline loops: CDR1 MNHEY, CDR2 SVGAGI. The CDR3 nucleotides are TGTGCCAGCACAAAAACAGGGGCCTCCTATTACGAGCAGTACTTC. Translating gives CASTKTGASYYEQYF.

This clone was counted once. The chain is built from TRBV14 and TRBJ1-2, with D unclear. V was shortened by 0 bases and J by 6 bases, with 5 bases between the two germline ends. Germline V gene data show CDR1 as SGHDN and CDR2 as FVKESK. The CDR3 is 12 amino acids. The CDR3 DNA follows: TGTGCCAGCAGCCAAGAACACCATGGCTACACCTTC. It codes for CASSQEHHGYTF.

The V gene is TRBV7-8, the J gene TRBJ1-3; D gene uncertain. Germline CDR1 SGHVS, CDR2 FQNEAQ. V lost 1 base and J lost 2, with 9 bases in between. This CDR3 contains 15 residues. CDR3 nucleotide sequence: TGTGCCAGCAGCTTAGACAGTTCGACTGGAAACACCATATATTTT. Its protein is CASSLDSSTGNTIYF.

The chain carries TRBV6-6 and TRBJ1-6; D possibly corresponds to TRBD1 (6 bases). Germline CDR1 and CDR2: MNHNY and SVGAGI (reference sequence). The length of the CDR3 is 15 residues. V was pared by 3 bases and J by 8 bases, with 14 bases between. CDR3 nucleotide sequence: TGTGCCAGCAGTTATGCGGGCAGGGGATATTCACCCCTCCACTTT. This codes for CASSYAGRGYSPLHF.

This clone showed up just a few times. The chain links TRBV5-8 to TRBJ1-2; D may be TRBD1 (5 bases). The CDR3 is 12 amino acids. The V gene lost 9 bases and the J gene lost 2 bases, with 11 bases spanning the gap. Germline V gene sequence: CDR1 SGHTS, CDR2 YDEGEE. CDR3 region: CATRVVNYGYTF. For the CDR3, the DNA is TGTGCCACCAGGGTCGTCAACTATGGCTACACCTTC.

V gene TRBV7-2 combines with J gene TRBJ2-5; TRBD2 matches 8 bases. The ends lost 5 bases at V and 5 bases at J; junction bases unmatched: 10. This CDR3 is 15 amino acids long. The germline V gene has CDR1 SGHTA and CDR2 FQGNSA. The DNA for the CDR3 is TGTGCCAGCAGCCACAAAGGAGCGGGGGTTGAGACCCAGTACTTC. Protein product: CASSHKGAGVETQYF. Together with reference TRBV7-2 and TRBJ2-5, the CDR3 gives the full variable domain: GAGVSQSPSNKVTEKGKDVELRCDPISGHTALYWYRQSLGQGLEFLIYFQGNSAPDKSGLPSDRFSAERTGGSVSTLTIQRTQQEDSAVYLCASSHKGAGVETQYFGPGTRLLVL.

This clone turned up a few times. The rearrangement uses TRBV19 and TRBJ2-3, with D unclear. Germline values: CDR1 LNHDA, CDR2 SQIVND (reference sequence). The CDR3 extends over 16 amino acids. Trimming took off 1 base at V and 1 base at J, with 12 bases between the two ends. CDR3 coding DNA: TGTGCCAGTAGTATAGGACTCGCGGCCCGCACAGATACGCAGTATTTT. Its protein product is CASSIGLAARTDTQYF.

This clone was seen more than once but under ten times. The chain has TRBV7-9 and TRBJ2-2; no definite D call. Germline values: CDR1 SEHNR, CDR2 FQNEAQ (reference sequence). This CDR3 is 11 amino acids long. V lost 3 bases and J lost 7, with 3 bases in between. This chain's CDR3 is CASSFDGELFF. CDR3 DNA sequence: TGTGCCAGCAGCTTCGACGGGGAGCTGTTTTTT.

This clone turned up a few times. The CDR3 DNA reads TGCGCCAGCAGCTTCCAAAGTACTGCCAACACTGAAGCTTTCTTT. Protein: CASSFQSTANTEAFF. The chain joins TRBV5-1 to TRBJ1-1, with D unclear. The CDR3 sequence is 15 residues long. In germline, CDR1 is SGHRS, CDR2 YFSETQ. The germline V and J ends were trimmed by 2 bases and 2 bases, with 13 bases remaining between them.

The rearrangement uses TRBV5-1 and TRBJ2-3; D perhaps matches TRBD1 (6 bases). This CDR3 region has 16 residues. CDR1 SGHRS and CDR2 YFSETQ come from the germline V gene. Trimming took 0 bases from V and 1 from J, leaving 12 bases between them. The CDR3 protein is CASSLVPGVGTDTQYF. The CDR3 DNA is TGCGCCAGCAGCTTGGTGCCAGGGGTGGGCACAGATACGCAGTATTTT.

The chain is built from TRBV5-6 and TRBJ2-5, with TRBD1 matching over 10 bases. Germline V gene data show CDR1 as SGHDT and CDR2 as YYEEEE. This CDR3 contains 14 residues. J lost 6 bases, V lost 4 bases, and 6 bases had no gene match. The CDR3, as DNA: TGTGCCAGCAGCGTGCGGGACAGGGGAAAGACCCAGTACTTC. Translation: CASSVRDRGKTQYF.

The gene calls are TRBV29-1 and TRBJ2-2, with 8 bases identical to TRBD1. The junction had 11 bases not matched to a gene; V was cut back by 6 bases and J by 5 bases. Germline assignment: CDR1 SQVTM and CDR2 ANQGSEA. This CDR3 has 15 amino acids. CDR3 bases: TGCAGCGTCCGCGCTCAGGGGGCACGGACCGGGGAGCTGTTTTTT. Translated: CSVRAQGARTGELFF.

This rearrangement joins TRBV9 to TRBJ2-7; D possibly uses TRBD1 or TRBD2 (5 bases each). This CDR3 contains 15 residues. The V end lost 0 bases, the J end lost 4 bases, and 14 bases lay between the germline ends. Germline assignment: CDR1 SGDLS and CDR2 YYNGEE. The CDR3 sequence is CASSVGTLGDYEQYF. The CDR3 nucleotides read TGTGCCAGCAGCGTAGGGACCCTGGGGGATTACGAGCAGTACTTC.

V gene TRBV6-1 combines with J gene TRBJ1-1, with D uncertain. Germline-derived CDR1 and CDR2 are MNHNS and SASEGT. The germline V and J ends were trimmed by 2 bases and 4 bases, with 11 bases remaining between them. The CDR3 consists of 14 residues. CDR3 in amino acids: CASSEKLSVTEAFF. In DNA, the CDR3 is TGTGCCAGCAGTGAAAAGCTGTCGGTCACTGAAGCTTTCTTT.

The chain couples TRBV15 to TRBJ2-5; TRBD2 agrees at 7 bases. This CDR3 is 15 amino acids long. Germline-derived CDR1 and CDR2 are LNHNV and YYDKDF (reference sequence). V dropped 6 bases and J dropped 4; count of bases not matched to a gene: 11. Here the CDR3 DNA reads TGTGCCACCAGTCCGGGACTCAGGGAGGGAGAGACCCAGTACTTC. This translates into CATSPGLREGETQYF.

The CDR3 region has the DNA TGTGCCAGCAGCTTATATGTAGCCCAAGAGACCCAGTACTTC. As protein: CASSLYVAQETQYF. V is TRBV7-2 and J is TRBJ2-5; D remains ambiguous. Trimming removed 2 bases at V and 1 base at J, with 8 bases between. Germline V gene lookup returns CDR1 SGHTA and CDR2 FQGNSA. This CDR3 comprises 14 residues.

The chain couples TRBV5-1 to TRBJ2-7, with 13 bases fitting TRBD2. The length of the CDR3 is 15 residues. After removal of 4 bases from V and 5 bases from J, the junction contained 6 bases not matched to a gene. Germline CDR1 and CDR2: SGHRS and YFSETQ. The CDR3 region is CASSPGLAGVDEQYF. In nucleotides, the CDR3 is TGCGCCAGCAGCCCCGGACTAGCGGGGGTGGACGAGCAGTACTTC.

The CDR3 protein is CASSGGWDSAVNYGYTF. The CDR3 DNA is TGTGCCAGCAGTGGGGGATGGGACAGTGCAGTAAACTATGGCTACACCTTC. The chain joins TRBV2 to TRBJ1-2; 7 bases align to TRBD1. The CDR3 is made up of 17 amino acids. The ends lost 4 bases at V and 2 bases at J; junction bases unmatched: 13. Germline V CDR1 and CDR2: SNHLY, FYNNEI.

V gene TRBV7-9 combines with J gene TRBJ2-7; 10 bases are a match to TRBD1. CDR1 and CDR2 from the germline V gene are SEHNR and FQNEAQ (reference sequence). CDR3 length equals 15 residues. V lost 2 bases to trimming and J lost 6 bases; unmatched junction nucleotides: 7. CDR3: CASSLKTGQGFEQYF. The DNA for the CDR3 is TGTGCCAGCAGCTTAAAGACGGGACAGGGGTTCGAGCAGTACTTC.